This TCR beta chain was profiled in a study of blood T cell repertoires in COVID-19. Study-level background: PBMCs, B-cell-depleted T cells, or T cells were the source of the cDNA or gDNA that made up the material.

The CDR3 length is 17 residues. V was clipped by 5 bases and J by 4 bases; unmatched bases: 13. Germline CDR1 is LNHDA and CDR2 is SQIVND (reference sequence). Study processing details: Amplification with reference gene primers provided the estimates of nucleated cell counts. The assay was immunoSEQ multiplex PCR, and TCRdb's table has in-frame clones only and misses some. For V, J and clone size, that table is used; D and trimming come from the DNA. This table has some 220,000 clones, approximately 90% appearing once. Across 24 US areas, participants ranged in age from roughly 18 to 95 years. This sequence originates from a woman between 18 and 29 years old in a cohort exposed to, infected with or recovered from COVID-19 (not recorded which). This chain uses TRBV19 with TRBJ2-5; 10 bases line up with TRBD1. The sequenced sample was PBMCs or T cells enriched from blood (not recorded which). The CDR3 loop is CASSAVRTRTGGETQYF. The CDR3 DNA reads TGTGCCAGTAGTGCCGTCAGAACCCGGACAGGGGGAGAGACCCAGTACTTC.